Shown below are 4 T cell receptor beta chains from a single sample sequenced in a study of blood T cell repertoires in COVID-19. Sequencing used immunoSEQ multiplex PCR; TCRdb keeps in-frame clones, though not all of them. The sample carries some 300,000 clones, roughly 91% recorded once. Sequencing input: PBMCs or T cells enriched from blood (not recorded which). The receptors stem from a woman in her forties or fifties who had been exposed to COVID-19.

The rearrangement links TRBV7-8 to TRBJ1-5; 9 bases map to TRBD1. Germline values: CDR1 SGHVS, CDR2 FQNEAQ. V lost 4 bases, J lost 5 bases, and 6 bases stayed unmatched. The CDR3 sequence is 15 residues long. In nucleotides, the CDR3 is TGTGCCAGCAGCTCCGGGACAGGGAGAGATCAGCCCCAGCATTTT. As protein: CASSSGTGRDQPQHF.

The chain is built from TRBV5-1 and TRBJ2-7; D not resolved. This CDR3 contains 12 residues. Trimming removed 4 bases at V and 6 bases at J, with 11 bases between. CDR1 is SGHRS and CDR2 is YFSETQ in the germline V gene. The CDR3 sequence is CASSLGGSEQYF. The DNA of the CDR3 is TGCGCCAGCAGCCTAGGTGGCTCCGAGCAGTACTTC.

J is TRBJ2-1 and V is TRBV11-3; 8 nucleotides agree with TRBD1. The V and J ends lost 2 bases and 4 bases, in that order; junction bases with no gene match: 1. The CDR3 is 14 amino acids. CDR1 and CDR2 (germline): SGHNT, YENEEA. CDR3 bases: TGTGCCAGCAGCTTACACAGGGGGTACAATGAGCAGTTCTTC. Protein: CASSLHRGYNEQFF.

This clone has a handful of counts. The V call is TRBV4-1, the J call TRBJ2-2, with 7 bases lining up with TRBD1. Germline lookup yields CDR1 MGHRA and CDR2 YSYEKL. This CDR3 is built from 13 residues. V was clipped by 6 bases and J by 4 bases; unmatched bases: 2. This CDR3 reads CASRTGFTGELFF. CDR3 DNA: TGCGCCAGCAGGACAGGGTTCACCGGGGAGCTGTTTTTT.